This T cell receptor beta chain was retrieved from a study of spatial heterogeneity in lung cancer. Study background: Donation came from 70 or so patients with untreated early-stage non-small cell lung cancer. When the disease recurred, some blood samples were taken, and the median time to first recurrence was roughly 320 days.

Time point denoted: blood taken at disease recurrence. Whole RNA, isolated from tumor, nontumor lung or frozen PBMC, was sequenced without prior sorting. There are many counts of this clonotype. Since the library was made to target alpha chains, this beta chain is a stray read and its abundance is not meaningful. Every molecule of TCR cDNA had its own unique molecular identifier. TCRdb independently ran MiXCR on the 5' RACE reads; one entry per CDR3 protein. The table has 9,500 to 10,000 distinct CDR3 sequences, nearly 4% seen once. The V end was cut by 9 bases, the J end by 1 base, with 13 bases between. Germline CDR1 MNHEY, CDR2 SVGEGT. The CDR3 consists of 13 residues.

Sequenced here: PBMCs, sampled at recurrence. This chain connects TRBV6-2 or TRBV6-3 to TRBJ2-7; D unclear. This receptor was obtained from a female donor with early-stage non-small cell lung cancer. CDR3 loop: CASGPRLSYEQYF. The CDR3 DNA reads as TGTGCCAGTGGGCCCAGGCTTTCCTACGAGCAGTACTTC.